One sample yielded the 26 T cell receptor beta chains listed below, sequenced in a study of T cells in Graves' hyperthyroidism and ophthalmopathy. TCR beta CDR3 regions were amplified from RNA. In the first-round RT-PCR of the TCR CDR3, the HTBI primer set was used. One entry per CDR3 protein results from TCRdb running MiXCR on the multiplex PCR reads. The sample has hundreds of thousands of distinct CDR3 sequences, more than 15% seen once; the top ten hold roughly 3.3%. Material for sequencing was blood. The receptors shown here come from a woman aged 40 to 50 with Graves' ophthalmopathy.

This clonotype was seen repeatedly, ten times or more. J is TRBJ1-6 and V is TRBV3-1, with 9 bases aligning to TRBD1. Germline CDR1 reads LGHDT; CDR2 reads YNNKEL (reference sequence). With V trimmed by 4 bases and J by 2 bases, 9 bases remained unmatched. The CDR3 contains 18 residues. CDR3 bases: TGTGCCAGCAGCCGGAGACAGGGGGTTCCCCCCTATAATTCACCCCTCCACTTT. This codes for CASSRRQGVPPYNSPLHF.

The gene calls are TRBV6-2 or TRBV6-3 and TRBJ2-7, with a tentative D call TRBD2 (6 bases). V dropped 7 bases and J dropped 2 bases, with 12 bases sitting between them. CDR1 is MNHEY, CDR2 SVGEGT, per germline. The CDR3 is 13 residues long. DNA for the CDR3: TGTGCCAGCACAATAGCGGTTACCTACGAGCAGTACTTC. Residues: CASTIAVTYEQYF.

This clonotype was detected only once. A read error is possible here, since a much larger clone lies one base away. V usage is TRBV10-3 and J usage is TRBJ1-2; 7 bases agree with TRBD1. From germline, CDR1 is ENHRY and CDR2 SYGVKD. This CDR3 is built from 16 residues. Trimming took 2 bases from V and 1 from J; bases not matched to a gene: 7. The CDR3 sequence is CAISEGQDKLNYGYTF. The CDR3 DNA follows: TGTGCCATCAGTGAGGGACAGGACAAACTTAACTATGGCTACACCTTC.

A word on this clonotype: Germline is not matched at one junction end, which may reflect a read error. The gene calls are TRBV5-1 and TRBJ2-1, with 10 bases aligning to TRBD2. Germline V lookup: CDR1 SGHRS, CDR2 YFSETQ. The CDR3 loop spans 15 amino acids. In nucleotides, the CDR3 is TGCGTCAGCAGCTCGCTAGCGGGAGCCTACAATGAGCAGTTCTTC. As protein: CVSSSLAGAYNEQFF. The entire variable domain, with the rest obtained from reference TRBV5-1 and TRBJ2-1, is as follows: KAGVTQTPRYLIKTRGQQVTLSCSPISGHRSVSWYQQTPGQGLQFLFEYFSETQRNKGNFPGRFSGRQFSNSRSEMNVSTLELGDSALYLCVSSSLAGAYNEQFFGPGTRLTVL.

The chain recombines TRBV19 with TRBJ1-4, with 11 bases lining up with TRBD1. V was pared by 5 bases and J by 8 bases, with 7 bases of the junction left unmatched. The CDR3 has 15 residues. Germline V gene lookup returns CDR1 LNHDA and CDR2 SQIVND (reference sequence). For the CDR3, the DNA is TGTGCCAGTAGTCCCGCCGGGACAGGGGGAGAAAAACTGTTTTTT. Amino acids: CASSPAGTGGEKLFF.

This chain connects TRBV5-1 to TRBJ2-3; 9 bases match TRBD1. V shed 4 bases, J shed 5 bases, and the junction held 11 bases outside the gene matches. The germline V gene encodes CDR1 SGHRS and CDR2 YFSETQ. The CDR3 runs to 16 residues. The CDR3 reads CASSLPLTGGRDTQYF. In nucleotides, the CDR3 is TGCGCCAGCAGCCTACCCCTGACAGGGGGTAGAGATACGCAGTATTTT.

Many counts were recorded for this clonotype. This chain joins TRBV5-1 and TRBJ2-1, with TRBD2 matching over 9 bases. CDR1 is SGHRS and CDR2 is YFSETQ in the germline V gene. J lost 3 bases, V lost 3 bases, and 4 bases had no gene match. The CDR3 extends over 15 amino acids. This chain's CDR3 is CASSSLAGLYNEQFF. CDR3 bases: TGCGCCAGCAGCTCTCTAGCGGGACTCTACAATGAGCAGTTCTTC.

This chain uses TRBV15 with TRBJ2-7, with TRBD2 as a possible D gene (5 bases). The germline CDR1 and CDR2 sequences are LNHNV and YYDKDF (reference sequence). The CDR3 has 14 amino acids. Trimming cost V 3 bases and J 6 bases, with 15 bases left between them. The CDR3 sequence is CATSRDVASGEQYF. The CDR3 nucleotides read TGTGCCACCAGCAGGGACGTGGCCAGCGGCGAGCAGTACTTC.

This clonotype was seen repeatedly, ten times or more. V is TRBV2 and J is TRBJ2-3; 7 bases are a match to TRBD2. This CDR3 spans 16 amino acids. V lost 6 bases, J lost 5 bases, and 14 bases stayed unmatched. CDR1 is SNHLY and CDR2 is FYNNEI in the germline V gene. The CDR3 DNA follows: TGTGCCAGCAGCGCCCAGCCGGGCGGGGGTGGAGATACGCAGTATTTT. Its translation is CASSAQPGGGGDTQYF.

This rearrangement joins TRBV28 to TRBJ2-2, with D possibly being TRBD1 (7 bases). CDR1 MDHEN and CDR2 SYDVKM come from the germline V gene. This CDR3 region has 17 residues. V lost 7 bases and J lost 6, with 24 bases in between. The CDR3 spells CASTSRGLRGDSGELFF. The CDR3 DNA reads TGTGCCAGCACCTCGAGAGGGCTCAGGGGGGATTCCGGGGAGCTGTTTTTT.

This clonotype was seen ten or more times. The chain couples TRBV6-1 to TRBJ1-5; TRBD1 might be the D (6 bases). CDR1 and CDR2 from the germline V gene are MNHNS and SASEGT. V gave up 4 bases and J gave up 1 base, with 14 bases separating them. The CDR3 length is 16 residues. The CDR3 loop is CASSVVWGASNQPQHF. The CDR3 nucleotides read TGTGCCAGCAGTGTGGTATGGGGGGCAAGCAATCAGCCCCAGCATTTT.

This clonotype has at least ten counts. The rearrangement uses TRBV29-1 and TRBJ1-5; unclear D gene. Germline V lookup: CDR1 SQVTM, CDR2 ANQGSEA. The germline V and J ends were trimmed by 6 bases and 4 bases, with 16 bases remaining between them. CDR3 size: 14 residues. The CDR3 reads CSVKAGPGNQPQHF. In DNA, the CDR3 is TGCAGCGTAAAGGCCGGCCCTGGGAATCAGCCCCAGCATTTT. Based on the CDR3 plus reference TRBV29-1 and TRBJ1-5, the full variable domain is SAVISQKPSRDICQRGTSLTIQCQVDSQVTMMFWYRQQPGQSLTLIATANQGSEATYESGFVIDKFPISRPNLTFSTLTVSNMSPEDSSIYLCSVKAGPGNQPQHFGDGTRLSIL.

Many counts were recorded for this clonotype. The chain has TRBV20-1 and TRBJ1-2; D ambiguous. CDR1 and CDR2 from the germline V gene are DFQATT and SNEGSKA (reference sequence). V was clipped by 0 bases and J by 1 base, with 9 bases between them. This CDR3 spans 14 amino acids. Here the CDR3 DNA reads TGCAGTGCTAGAGATTTGGGTGGTAACTATGGCTACACCTTC. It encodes CSARDLGGNYGYTF.

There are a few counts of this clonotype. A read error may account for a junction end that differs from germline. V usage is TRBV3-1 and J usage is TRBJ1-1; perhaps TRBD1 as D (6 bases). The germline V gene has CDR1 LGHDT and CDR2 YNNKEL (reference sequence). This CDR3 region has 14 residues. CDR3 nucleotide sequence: TGTGCCAGCAGCCAGAAGGGGGGTAGCACTGAAGCTCTCTTT. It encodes CASSQKGGSTEALF.

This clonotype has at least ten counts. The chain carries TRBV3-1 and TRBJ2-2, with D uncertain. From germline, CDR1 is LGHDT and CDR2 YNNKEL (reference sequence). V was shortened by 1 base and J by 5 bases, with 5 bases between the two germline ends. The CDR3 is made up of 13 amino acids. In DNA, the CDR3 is TGTGCCAGCAGCCAAGTGAGAACCGGGGAGCTGTTTTTT. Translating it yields CASSQVRTGELFF.

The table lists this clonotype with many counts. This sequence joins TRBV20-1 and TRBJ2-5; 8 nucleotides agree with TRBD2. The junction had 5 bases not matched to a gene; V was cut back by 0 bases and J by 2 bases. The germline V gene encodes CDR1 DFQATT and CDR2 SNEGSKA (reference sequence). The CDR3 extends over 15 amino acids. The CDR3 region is CSARDPGRAQETQYF. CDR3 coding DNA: TGCAGTGCTAGAGATCCCGGGAGGGCGCAAGAGACCCAGTACTTC.

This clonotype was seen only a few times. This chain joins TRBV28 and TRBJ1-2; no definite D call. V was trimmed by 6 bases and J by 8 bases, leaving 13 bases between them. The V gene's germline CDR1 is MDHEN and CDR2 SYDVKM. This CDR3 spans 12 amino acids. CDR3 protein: CASSPRPGGYTF. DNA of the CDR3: TGTGCCAGCAGCCCCAGGCCCGGGGGCTACACCTTC.

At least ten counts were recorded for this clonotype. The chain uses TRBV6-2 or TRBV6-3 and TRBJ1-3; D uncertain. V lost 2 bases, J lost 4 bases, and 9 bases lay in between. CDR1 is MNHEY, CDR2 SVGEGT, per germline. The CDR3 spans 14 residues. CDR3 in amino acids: CASSYGRWGNTIYF. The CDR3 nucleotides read TGTGCCAGCAGTTACGGGAGATGGGGAAACACCATATATTTT.

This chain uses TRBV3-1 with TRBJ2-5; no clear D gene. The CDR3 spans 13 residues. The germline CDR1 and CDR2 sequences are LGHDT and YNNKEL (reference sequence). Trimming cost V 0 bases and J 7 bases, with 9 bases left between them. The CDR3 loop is CASSQEGLRTQYF. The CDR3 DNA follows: TGTGCCAGCAGCCAAGAAGGGCTTCGGACCCAGTACTTC.

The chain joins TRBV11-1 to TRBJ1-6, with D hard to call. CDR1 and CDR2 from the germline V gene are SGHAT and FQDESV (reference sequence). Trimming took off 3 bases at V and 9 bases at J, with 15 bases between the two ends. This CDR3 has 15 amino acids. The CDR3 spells CASSFVGFSASPLHF. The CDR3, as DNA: TGTGCCAGCAGCTTTGTCGGGTTCTCGGCTTCACCCCTCCACTTT.

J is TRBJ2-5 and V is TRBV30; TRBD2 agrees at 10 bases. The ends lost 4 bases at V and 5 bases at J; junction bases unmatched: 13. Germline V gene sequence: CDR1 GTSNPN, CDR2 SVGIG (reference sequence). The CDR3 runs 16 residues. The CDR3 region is CAWTSSGGLPLETQYF. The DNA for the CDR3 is TGTGCCTGGACATCTAGCGGGGGCCTCCCTTTGGAGACCCAGTACTTC.

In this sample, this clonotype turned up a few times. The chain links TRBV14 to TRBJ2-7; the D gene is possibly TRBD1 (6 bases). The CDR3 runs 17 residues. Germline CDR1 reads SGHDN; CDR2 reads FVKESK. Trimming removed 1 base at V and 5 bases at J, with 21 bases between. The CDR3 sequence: CASSQVGNDRPSHEQYF. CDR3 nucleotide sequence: TGTGCCAGCAGCCAAGTCGGTAATGACAGGCCCTCACACGAGCAGTACTTC.

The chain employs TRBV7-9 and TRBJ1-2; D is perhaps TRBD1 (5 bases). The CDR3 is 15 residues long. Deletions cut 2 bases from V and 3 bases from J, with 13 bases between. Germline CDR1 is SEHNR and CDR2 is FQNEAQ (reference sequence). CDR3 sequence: CASSLKGAGDYGYTF. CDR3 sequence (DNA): TGTGCCAGCAGCTTAAAAGGGGCCGGGGACTATGGCTACACCTTC.

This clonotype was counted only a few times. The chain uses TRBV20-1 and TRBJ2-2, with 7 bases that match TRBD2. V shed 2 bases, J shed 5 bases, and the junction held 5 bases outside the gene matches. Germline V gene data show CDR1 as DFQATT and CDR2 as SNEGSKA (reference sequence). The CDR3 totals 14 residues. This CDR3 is CSARTSGITGELFF. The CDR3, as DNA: TGCAGTGCTAGAACCAGCGGGATAACCGGGGAGCTGTTTTTT.

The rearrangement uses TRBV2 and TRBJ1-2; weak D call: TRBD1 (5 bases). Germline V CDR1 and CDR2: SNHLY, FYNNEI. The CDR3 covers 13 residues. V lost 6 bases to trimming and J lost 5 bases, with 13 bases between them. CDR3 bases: TGTGCCAGCAGGGATAGGTCAGGGTATGGCTACACCTTC. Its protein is CASRDRSGYGYTF.

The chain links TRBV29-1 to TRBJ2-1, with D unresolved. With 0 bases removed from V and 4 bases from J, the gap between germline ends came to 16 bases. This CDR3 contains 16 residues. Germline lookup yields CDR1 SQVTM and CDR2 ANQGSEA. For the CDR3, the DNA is TGCAGCGTTGAAGAGCTAGGACGGCAACCTTACAATGAGCAGTTCTTC. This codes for CSVEELGRQPYNEQFF.